This T cell receptor (beta chain) was captured in a study of blood T cells in healthy people across ages. Study-level findings and limits: The CMV status of each donor remained undetermined, and this could have confounded shifts in expanded clonotypes. Underestimates were what the diversity estimates from one million T cells were considered to be.

At least ten counts were recorded for this clonotype. Its specificity is unknown. The CDR3 sequence is 12 residues long. Trimming pared 1 base from V and 2 bases from J, leaving 6 bases between. The germline V gene encodes CDR1 SQVTM and CDR2 ANQGSEA. Next came a second PCR, run for roughly 6 to 11 cycles, which used a sample-barcoded 5' primer along with a J-beta primer mix. Each cDNA molecule, via a template-switch adaptor with 12 random nucleotides, was tagged. MiXCR was run by TCRdb on the 5' RACE reads, yielding one entry per CDR3 protein. Seen here are over a million distinct CDR3 sequences, roughly 43% observed once, and the top ten hold approximately 4.1%.

The TCR sequence derives from a woman between 18 and 29 years old in good health. The gene calls are TRBV29-1 and TRBJ2-7; D is uncertain. Material: blood. The CDR3 DNA reads TGCAGCGTTGAAGGATTAGCCTACGAGCAGTACTTC. Residues: CSVEGLAYEQYF.